The 14 T cell receptor beta chains below all came from one sample that was sequenced in a study of OX40 agonist ivuxolimab in advanced cancers. Repertoires were generated with immunoSEQ multiplex PCR, while TCRdb's copy carries only in-frame clones and drops some. Counted here are approximately 58,000 clones, around 84% occurring once; the ten biggest clones make up 4.7%. The sequenced sample was CD4+ or CD8+ T cells sorted from blood, obtained in a trial of the OX40 agonist ivuxolimab. The source is an adult with an advanced solid tumor such as melanoma, head and neck, liver or kidney cancer.

V gene TRBV11-1 combines with J gene TRBJ2-7; D is perhaps TRBD2 (6 bases). V was clipped by 4 bases and J by 3 bases, with 25 bases between them. This CDR3 has 18 amino acids. Germline V gene sequence: CDR1 SGHAT, CDR2 FQDESV (reference sequence). CDR3 protein: CASSYGGRWDFPRYEQYF. In DNA form, the CDR3 reads TGTGCCAGCAGCTATGGAGGCAGATGGGACTTTCCTCGCTACGAGCAGTACTTC.

To note about this clone: A junction boundary mismatches the germline segment, possibly from a read error. J is TRBJ2-2 and V is TRBV7-7; the D is unclear. This CDR3 comprises 13 residues. From germline, CDR1 is SSHAT and CDR2 FNYEAQ (reference sequence). CDR3 nucleotides: TGTGCTAGCAGCTTAAATTCCATCGGGGAGCTGTTTTTT. Amino acid sequence: CASSLNSIGELFF.

This chain joins TRBV28 and TRBJ1-4, with D unclear. Germline V lookup: CDR1 MDHEN, CDR2 SYDVKM. CDR3 length: 12 amino acids. Trimming shortened V by 7 bases and J by 7 bases, and 10 bases separated the two germline ends. In DNA form, the CDR3 reads TGTGCCAGCAAAGGCAAGGGTGAAAAACTGTTTTTT. Amino acids: CASKGKGEKLFF.

V gene TRBV30 combines with J gene TRBJ2-7; 11 bases map to TRBD1. Trimming at V came to 2 bases and at J to 5 bases, leaving 2 bases not matched to a gene. Per the germline V gene, CDR1 is GTSNPN and CDR2 is SVGIG (reference sequence). The CDR3 runs to 13 residues. CDR3 coding DNA: TGTGCCTGGAGTCCGGGACAGGGGGACGAGCAGTACTTC. Residues: CAWSPGQGDEQYF.

The gene calls are TRBV4-1 and TRBJ2-4, with 7 bases identical to TRBD2. The V gene's germline CDR1 is MGHRA and CDR2 YSYEKL. The CDR3 extends over 14 amino acids. Unmatched junction bases numbered 5, after V lost 0 bases and J lost 9 bases. The DNA for the CDR3 is TGCGCCAGCAGCCAAGATGCTAGCGGATCCATTCAGTACTTC. Translated, it gives CASSQDASGSIQYF.

This clone was found a few times. This CDR3 reads CASRAGSLRGYTF. CDR3 bases: TGTGCCAGCAGGGCCGGGTCCCTCCGTGGCTACACCTTC. The chain links TRBV28 to TRBJ1-2, with D unresolved. CDR3 length equals 13 residues. V lost 6 bases to trimming and J lost 7 bases, with 15 bases between them. Per germline, CDR1 MDHEN and CDR2 SYDVKM.

The rearrangement links TRBV18 to TRBJ2-1; 8 bases are shared with TRBD1. The CDR3 has 15 residues. The germline V gene has CDR1 KGHSH and CDR2 LQKENI. Losses at the gene ends were 3 bases for V and 5 bases for J; bases not matched to a gene: 6. CDR3 sequence: CASSPGQERDNEQFF. CDR3 sequence (DNA): TGTGCCAGCTCACCGGGACAGGAAAGGGACAATGAGCAGTTCTTC.

V usage is TRBV10-3 and J usage is TRBJ2-3, with a weak D call TRBD2 (6 bases). From germline, CDR1 is ENHRY and CDR2 SYGVKD. V gave up 6 bases and J gave up 2 bases, with 12 bases separating them. The CDR3 loop spans 14 amino acids. The CDR3 nucleotides are TGTGCCATCAGAAGGGCGGGGACCACAGATACGCAGTATTTT. This gives the protein CAIRRAGTTDTQYF.

V is TRBV4-1 and J is TRBJ2-7, with 10 bases matching TRBD1. This CDR3 has 13 residues. The germline V gene encodes CDR1 MGHRA and CDR2 YSYEKL. V trimming: 6 bases; J trimming: 6 bases; junction bases outside the gene matches: 5. CDR3 nucleotides: TGCGCCAGCAGAAGGGGACAGGGGAGCGAGCAGTACTTC. This sequence encodes CASRRGQGSEQYF.

V is TRBV30 and J is TRBJ2-5, with D perhaps matching TRBD2 (6 bases). Trimming took off 4 bases at V and 4 bases at J, with 10 bases between the two ends. This CDR3 spans 12 amino acids. CDR1 and CDR2 from the germline V gene are GTSNPN and SVGIG (reference sequence). The DNA for the CDR3 is TGTGCCTGGAACGGGGGAAGAGAGACCCAGTACTTC. Protein product: CAWNGGRETQYF.

The chain is built from TRBV7-3 and TRBJ2-3, with TRBD2 as a possible D gene (6 bases). Germline-derived CDR1 and CDR2 are SGHTA and FQGTGA. CDR3 size: 15 residues. The germline V and J ends were trimmed by 3 bases and 1 base, with 11 bases remaining between them. DNA of the CDR3: TGTGCCAGCAGCTTTGGGGGGATCGGCACAGATACGCAGTATTTT. The encoded protein is CASSFGGIGTDTQYF.

The chain couples TRBV2 to TRBJ2-7, with D uncertain. Trimming shortened V by 7 bases and J by 0 bases, and 7 bases separated the two germline ends. This CDR3 comprises 12 residues. CDR1 is SNHLY and CDR2 is FYNNEI in the germline V gene. CDR3 protein: CASTPNSYEQYF. In DNA form, the CDR3 reads TGTGCCAGCACGCCCAACTCCTACGAGCAGTACTTC.

The chain is built from TRBV4-3 and TRBJ2-7; D remains ambiguous. The germline gives CDR1 LGHNA, CDR2 YSLEER. V was clipped by 0 bases and J by 3 bases, with 15 bases between them. CDR3 length: 16 amino acids. The CDR3 DNA reads as TGCGCCAGCAGCCAAGAGAGGACCCGTTACAGCTACGAGCAGTACTTC. Translating gives CASSQERTRYSYEQYF.

The V and J genes are TRBV13 and TRBJ2-7; TRBD2 might be the D (5 bases). The V end was cut by 4 bases, the J end by 6 bases, with 22 bases between. The CDR3 loop spans 16 amino acids. CDR1 and CDR2 from the germline V gene are PRHDT and FYEKMQ (reference sequence). The CDR3 region has the DNA TGTGCCAGCAGCTCCGCCGGGATCGGGCTTGGCGGCGAGCAGTACTTC. It codes for CASSSAGIGLGGEQYF.